Listed below are T cell receptor beta chains from one sample, sequenced in a study of shared clonotypes between healthy human individuals. Only in-frame clones appear in the TCRdb table, and some are missing; sequencing was by immunoSEQ multiplex PCR. In the table there are about 2.3 million clones, less than 95% of which are singletons. Source material: naive CD4+ T cells from PBMCs. The receptors here all came from a man younger than 35 in good health. Some clones in this sample may be carry-over from other donors' samples. CDR3s include the opening cysteine and the closing phenylalanine or tryptophan. A D gene is named only where the DNA matches it firmly. Not every row has a clone size; where given, it reads once, few, many or a size class.

D gene,J gene,V gene,clone size,CDR3 DNA,CDR3 protein
TRBD1,TRBJ2-4,TRBV28,.,TGTGCCAGCAGTTCGGGGCAGACAGGGTCATACTTC,CASSSGQTGSYF
.,TRBJ2-7,TRBV4-3,.,TGCGCCAGCAGCCGGACGGGCAGGGCCGACGAGCAGTACTTC,CASSRTGRADEQYF
.,TRBJ2-3,TRBV14,.,TGTGCCAGCAGCCCGTGGACAGCAGATACGCAGTATTTT,CASSPWTADTQYF
.,TRBJ2-7,TRBV27,few,TGTGCCAGCAGTCCCTTTTTAGTCTCTCGGCCCTACGAGCAGTACTTC,CASSPFLVSRPYEQYF
.,TRBJ1-4,TRBV7-2,.,TGTGCCAGCAGCTTAGAGGGGGGGCCATGGGAAAAACTGTTTTTT,CASSLEGGPWEKLFF
.,TRBJ1-2,TRBV5-1,.,TGCGCCAGCAGCTCCTTCAGTCGGGGCTTGGAGGGCTACACCTTC,CASSSFSRGLEGYTF
TRBD1,TRBJ1-5,TRBV7-2,.,TGTGCCAGCAGCTTGACCGGGACAGGTAATCAGCCCCAGCATTTT,CASSLTGTGNQPQHF
TRBD2,TRBJ2-3,TRBV12-5,.,TGTGCTAGTGGTTTGGGACTAGCGGATGGCACAGATACGCAGTATTTT,CASGLGLADGTDTQYF
TRBD2,TRBJ2-5,TRBV10-3,.,TGTGCCATCAGTCTGGGGGGGAGTCAAGAGACCCAGTACTTC,CAISLGGSQETQYF
TRBD1,TRBJ2-7,TRBV28,once,TGTGCCAGCAGCGTACAGGGGGCTCAATACGAGCAGTACTTC,CASSVQGAQYEQYF
.,TRBJ1-5,TRBV5-1,.,TGCGCCAGCAGCTTGGAAGGCAGCTTGGGGCAGCCCCAGCATTTT,CASSLEGSLGQPQHF
.,TRBJ1-3,TRBV11-1,.,TGTGCCAGCAGCTTACCCCCGACACCGAGCTCTGGAAACACCATATATTTT,CASSLPPTPSSGNTIYF
.,TRBJ2-7,TRBV5-4,.,TGTGCCAGCAGCCGCTCAGACTCCTACGAGCAGTACTTC,CASSRSDSYEQYF
.,TRBJ2-3,TRBV12-5,.,TGTGCTAGTGCCCTAGGGGGGTCTCGCCGCACAGATACGCAGTATTTT,CASALGGSRRTDTQYF
.,TRBJ2-7,TRBV5-1,.,TGCGCCAGCAGCCCCCAGGGACCGGGGTACGAGCAGTACTTC,CASSPQGPGYEQYF
.,TRBJ2-1,TRBV7-2,.,TGTGCCAGCAACCCCGGGACGGGGGCCTCCTACAATGAGCAGTTCTTC,CASNPGTGASYNEQFF
.,TRBJ2-2,TRBV27,.,TGTGCCAGCAGTTTACTTCACGACACCGGGGAGCTGTTTTTT,CASSLLHDTGELFF
TRBD1,TRBJ2-7,TRBV28,.,TGTGCCAGCATCACAGGGGGGATCGACGAGCAGTACTTC,CASITGGIDEQYF
.,TRBJ1-1,TRBV11-1,once,TGTGCCAGCAGCTTAGCGAGGAACACTGAAGCTTTCTTT,CASSLARNTEAFF
TRBD1,TRBJ2-7,TRBV28,.,TGTGCCAGCAGTTTGCATGGCGGTTGGGACAGCCCCTACGAGCAGTACTTC,CASSLHGGWDSPYEQYF
TRBD1,TRBJ2-1,TRBV14,.,TGTGCCAGCAGCCAAATTTTGGGACAGGGATTTAATGAGCAGTTCTTC,CASSQILGQGFNEQFF
.,TRBJ2-7,TRBV6-5,.,TGTGCCAGCAGTTACTCCCCCGCAGGCTCCTACGAGCAGTACTTC,CASSYSPAGSYEQYF
TRBD1,TRBJ2-1,TRBV18,.,TGTGCCAGCTCACCACTAGGGACAGCCAATGAGCAGTTCTTC,CASSPLGTANEQFF
TRBD2,TRBJ2-2,TRBV2,.,TGTGCCAGCAATCTAGCGGGAGGTAGGGCCGGGGAGCTGTTTTTT,CASNLAGGRAGELFF
.,TRBJ2-7,TRBV5-5,once,TGTGCCAGCAGCTTTGGAGTTACCCTCACCTACGAGCAGTACTTC,CASSFGVTLTYEQYF
.,TRBJ1-5,TRBV5-1,.,TGCGCCAGCAGCTTGGGGGGTAGGGATCAGCCCCAGCATTTT,CASSLGGRDQPQHF
.,TRBJ1-4,TRBV28,once,TGTGCCAGCAGTCAATCCGGGACGGGTAATGAAAAACTGTTTTTT,CASSQSGTGNEKLFF
TRBD1,TRBJ2-3,TRBV7-3,.,TGTGCCAGCAGCGAGAACAGGGGCAATACGCAGTATTTT,CASSENRGNTQYF
TRBD1,TRBJ2-6,TRBV6-1,.,TGTGCCAGCAGTGTATACAGGGGGCTCGCCCCCAACTCTGGGGCCAACGTCCTGACTTTC,CASSVYRGLAPNSGANVLTF
.,TRBJ1-2,TRBV21-1,.,TGTGCCAGCACCGCCCTGGACAGCGCTAACTATGGCTACACCTTC,CASTALDSANYGYTF
TRBD2,TRBJ2-5,TRBV5-1,.,TGCGCCAGCGCGGGAGGGCCCCAAGAGACCCAGTACTTC,CASAGGPQETQYF
.,TRBJ2-5,TRBV5-4,.,TGTGCCAGCAGCTTGAGGGATTCGGAGACCCAGTACTTC,CASSLRDSETQYF
.,TRBJ1-2,TRBV28,.,TGTGCCAGCCTCGACGGACAATACTATGGCTACACCTTC,CASLDGQYYGYTF
TRBD2,TRBJ2-1,TRBV7-9,.,TGTGCCAGCCGGGGTGGACTAGCGTCGGGTGAGCAGTTCTTC,CASRGGLASGEQFF
.,TRBJ2-3,TRBV5-1,.,TGCGCCAGCAGCCCCGGGATAGGTACAGATACGCAGTATTTT,CASSPGIGTDTQYF
TRBD2,TRBJ2-3,TRBV29-1,.,TGCAGCGTTTTGGGGACCAAGCGGGGGAGCACAGATACGCAGTATTTT,CSVLGTKRGSTDTQYF
.,TRBJ1-1,TRBV4-2,.,TGTGCCAGCAGCCGGGGGACCGCCGGTCCCGGCACTGAAGCTTTCTTT,CASSRGTAGPGTEAFF
.,TRBJ1-1,TRBV4-2,.,TGTGCCAGCAGCCCGGGGCAGCTGAACACTGAAGCTTTCTTT,CASSPGQLNTEAFF
TRBD2,TRBJ2-3,TRBV4-2,.,TGTGCCAGCAGCCAATTAAGCGGGGGAGGAAGTTTT,CASSQLSGGGSF
.,TRBJ1-3,TRBV5-1,few,TGCGCCAGCAGCTTGGGAGGGGCTGGAAACACCATATATTTT,CASSLGGAGNTIYF
TRBD2,TRBJ2-3,TRBV28,.,TGTGCCAGCAGTTTATCGCTAGCGGTCACAGATACGCAGTATTTT,CASSLSLAVTDTQYF
.,TRBJ1-2,TRBV28,.,TGTGCCAGCAGACCCTCCCCCGACGTCAAGGGAGGTGGCTACACCTTC,CASRPSPDVKGGGYTF
.,TRBJ2-4,TRBV18,.,TGTGCCAGCTCACCACCGGGGCGGTTCCAGGGCATTCAGTACTTC,CASSPPGRFQGIQYF
TRBD2,TRBJ2-1,TRBV2,.,TGTGCCAGCAGTGTGACTAGCGGGCGCAATGAGCAGTTCTTC,CASSVTSGRNEQFF
.,TRBJ2-1,TRBV19,.,TGTGCCAGTAGTCCCGTACAGCGTCGGGACAATGAGCAGTTCTTC,CASSPVQRRDNEQFF
.,TRBJ1-3,TRBV7-2,.,TGTGCCAGCAGCTTAGATCGGGGCATCACTGGAAACACCATATATTTT,CASSLDRGITGNTIYF